These 29 T cell receptor beta chains were all obtained from the same sample, sequenced in a study of blood T cell repertoires in COVID-19. The protocol was immunoSEQ multiplex PCR, while the TCRdb copy is restricted to in-frame clones and leaves out a portion. The sample shows over 150,000 clones, 80% to 90% of them seen only once. Material: peripheral blood. The receptors here all came from a woman in her 70s with COVID-19, enrolled during active disease.

This rearrangement joins TRBV30 to TRBJ1-1, with D unclear. The V gene lost 2 bases and the J gene lost 0 bases, with 7 bases spanning the gap. This CDR3 spans 13 amino acids. Germline CDR1 reads GTSNPN; CDR2 reads SVGIG (reference sequence). DNA for the CDR3: TGTGCCTGGAGTACACAGATGAACACTGAAGCTTTCTTT. Residues: CAWSTQMNTEAFF.

J is TRBJ2-3 and V is TRBV5-1; D perhaps matches TRBD2 (5 bases). The V and J ends lost 8 bases and 3 bases respectively, with 16 bases between them. The CDR3 sequence is 14 residues long. Germline values: CDR1 SGHRS, CDR2 YFSETQ. Written as DNA, the CDR3 is TGCGCCAGTGGCGCGGGTAGAGGAACAGATACGCAGTATTTT. Translated: CASGAGRGTDTQYF.

This chain connects TRBV30 to TRBJ1-1; D uncertain. Trimming removed 0 bases from V and 0 bases from J, with 14 bases in between. The CDR3 runs 16 residues. CDR1 and CDR2 from the germline V gene are GTSNPN and SVGIG (reference sequence). CDR3 in amino acids: CAWSVDRVFMNTEAFF. CDR3 in DNA: TGTGCCTGGAGTGTTGATCGGGTCTTCATGAACACTGAAGCTTTCTTT.

The chain recombines TRBV5-6 with TRBJ1-4; TRBD1 might be the D (5 bases). The V gene lost 1 base and the J gene lost 7 bases, with 14 bases spanning the gap. Germline CDR1 and CDR2: SGHDT and YYEEEE. This CDR3 comprises 15 residues. CDR3 sequence reads: CASSLIQGVGEKLFF. Here the CDR3 DNA reads TGTGCCAGCAGCTTGATCCAGGGTGTGGGTGAAAAACTGTTTTTT.

The chain combines TRBV27 with TRBJ2-1; TRBD1 agrees at 10 bases. The germline gives CDR1 MNHEY, CDR2 SMNVEV (reference sequence). After removal of 0 bases from V and 7 bases from J, the junction contained 9 bases not matched to a gene. The CDR3 has 17 amino acids. The CDR3 region has the DNA TGTGCCAGCAGTTTATCGAGGACAGGGGGTGCTTTGAATGAGCAGTTCTTC. Its protein is CASSLSRTGGALNEQFF.

This sequence joins TRBV13 and TRBJ2-7; TRBD1 agrees at 8 bases. CDR3 length equals 14 residues. Germline lookup yields CDR1 PRHDT and CDR2 FYEKMQ (reference sequence). The ends lost 0 bases at V and 3 bases at J; junction bases unmatched: 1. The CDR3 protein is CASSLGQGDYEQYF. CDR3 bases: TGTGCCAGCAGCTTAGGACAGGGGGACTACGAGCAGTACTTC.

This chain connects TRBV10-3 to TRBJ1-2, with TRBD1 as a possible D gene (5 bases). Germline CDR1 reads ENHRY; CDR2 reads SYGVKD. Trimming stripped 2 bases from V and 2 bases from J, with 9 bases between. The CDR3 is 14 residues long. CDR3 DNA sequence: TGTGCCATCAGTGAGATTGGGGGGAACTATGGCTACACCTTC. Protein: CAISEIGGNYGYTF.

The gene calls are TRBV19 and TRBJ2-1; weak D call: TRBD2 (6 bases). Germline CDR1 reads LNHDA; CDR2 reads SQIVND (reference sequence). Between the trimmed V and J ends, which lost 4 bases and 10 bases, there was a span of 20 bases. The CDR3 has 15 amino acids. This chain's CDR3 is CASSTQPGDFGEQFF. The CDR3 DNA reads TGTGCCAGTAGTACCCAACCGGGGGACTTCGGGGAGCAGTTCTTC.

J is TRBJ2-7 and V is TRBV20-1; D perhaps matches TRBD2 (7 bases). The germline gives CDR1 DFQATT, CDR2 SNEGSKA (reference sequence). The CDR3 is made up of 15 amino acids. Trimming left V 3 bases short and J 7 bases short, with 22 bases between. The CDR3 nucleotides read TGCAGTGCTAGTTGGTATAGGGGGGGGCTTGGGGAGCAGTACTTC. Its protein is CSASWYRGGLGEQYF.

The chain has TRBV28 and TRBJ1-4; TRBD1 matches 7 bases. Per germline, CDR1 MDHEN and CDR2 SYDVKM. J gave up 5 bases and V 3 bases, and 3 bases lay outside the gene matches. The CDR3 is 14 amino acids. CDR3 DNA: TGTGCCAGCAGTTTTTCGGGACAGAATGAAAAACTGTTTTTT. Its protein product is CASSFSGQNEKLFF.

This clone was counted only a few times. The genes are TRBV4-3 and TRBJ1-3; 7 bases are shared with TRBD1. The CDR3 contains 21 residues. Germline assignment: CDR1 LGHNA and CDR2 YSLEER. V trimming: 1 base; J trimming: 0 bases; junction bases outside the gene matches: 18. As DNA, the CDR3 is TGCGCCAGCAGCCAAGGAGTAGGGACGGGACAGACCCTGCTCTCTGGAAACACCATATATTTT. Protein product: CASSQGVGTGQTLLSGNTIYF.

This rearrangement joins TRBV5-1 to TRBJ1-3, with TRBD1 matching over 9 bases. This CDR3 spans 13 amino acids. CDR1 and CDR2 from the germline V gene are SGHRS and YFSETQ. Trimming removed 5 bases from V and 9 bases from J; junction bases left unmatched: 6. The CDR3 region has the DNA TGCGCCAGCAGAGGACAGGGGTCATTCACCATATATTTT. It codes for CASRGQGSFTIYF. Based on the CDR3 plus reference TRBV5-1 and TRBJ1-3, the full variable domain is KAGVTQTPRYLIKTRGQQVTLSCSPISGHRSVSWYQQTPGQGLQFLFEYFSETQRNKGNFPGRFSGRQFSNSRSEMNVSTLELGDSALYLCASRGQGSFTIYFGEGSWLTVV.

The chain joins TRBV19 to TRBJ1-1; D not certain. The CDR3 loop spans 13 amino acids. The germline V gene encodes CDR1 LNHDA and CDR2 SQIVND (reference sequence). Trimming took 4 bases from V and 3 from J, leaving 9 bases between them. The CDR3 region is CASSTTGDTEAFF. DNA for the CDR3: TGTGCCAGTAGTACCACGGGAGACACTGAAGCTTTCTTT.

The gene calls are TRBV5-1 and TRBJ2-2, with D perhaps matching TRBD2 (5 bases). Germline values: CDR1 SGHRS, CDR2 YFSETQ. The ends were cut back, 4 bases at V and 0 bases at J, with 7 bases in the middle. This CDR3 spans 14 amino acids. For the CDR3, the DNA is TGCGCCAGCAGCATGGACTCGAACACCGGGGAGCTGTTTTTT. The encoded protein is CASSMDSNTGELFF.

The chain combines TRBV16 with TRBJ2-4; 13 bases are a match to TRBD2. Germline loops: CDR1 KGHSY, CDR2 FQNENV. The junction had 0 bases not matched to a gene; V was cut back by 2 bases and J by 8 bases. The CDR3 is made up of 14 amino acids. The CDR3 DNA sequence: TGTGCCAGCAGCCAAGGGACTAGCGGGGACATTCAGTACTTC. It is translated as CASSQGTSGDIQYF.

CDR3 nucleotides: TGTGCCAGCAGCCGGACAGGGAACTATGGCTACACCTTC. It is translated as CASSRTGNYGYTF. J is TRBJ1-2 and V is TRBV3-1 (or the pseudogene TRBV3-2); 8 bases are a match to TRBD1. This CDR3 region has 13 residues. Germline-derived CDR1 and CDR2 are LGHDT and YNNKEL (reference sequence). Losses at the gene ends were 4 bases for V and 2 bases for J; bases not matched to a gene: 0.

The V call is TRBV7-2, the J call TRBJ1-1, with a weak D call TRBD1 (6 bases). CDR1 SGHTA and CDR2 FQGNSA come from the germline V gene. Trimming removed 1 base at V and 7 bases at J, with 10 bases between. The CDR3 covers 13 residues. Here the CDR3 DNA reads TGTGCCAGCAGCTTAGACAGGGCGAATGAAGCTTTCTTT. Its translation is CASSLDRANEAFF.

This chain links TRBV6-2 or TRBV6-3 with TRBJ2-3; 13 nucleotides agree with TRBD2. Germline-derived CDR1 and CDR2 are MNHEY and SVGEGT. This CDR3 is built from 16 residues. V was pared by 5 bases and J by 5 bases, with 7 bases of the junction left unmatched. CDR3 nucleotides: TGTGCCAGCAGTATCCGGACTAGCGGGAGTGTAGATACGCAGTATTTT. Translation: CASSIRTSGSVDTQYF.

The chain couples TRBV24-1 to TRBJ1-2; possibly TRBD1 for D (6 bases). CDR3 length: 16 residues. The germline CDR1 and CDR2 sequences are KGHDR and SFDVKD. Trimming removed 2 bases from V and 5 bases from J, with 17 bases in between. The DNA for the CDR3 is TGTGCCACCAGTGATTCTCTCGTGGACAGCCTGTATGGCTACACCTTC. Its translation: CATSDSLVDSLYGYTF.

This clone was found once. This rearrangement joins TRBV27 to TRBJ1-2; 11 nucleotides match TRBD1. V lost 5 bases to trimming and J lost 5 bases; unmatched junction nucleotides: 7. The CDR3 totals 15 residues. Germline V CDR1 and CDR2: MNHEY, SMNVEV (reference sequence). CDR3 sequence reads: CASSATGTGGYGYTF. The CDR3 coding sequence is TGTGCCAGCAGTGCAACCGGGACAGGGGGGTATGGCTACACCTTC.

V usage is TRBV7-9 and J usage is TRBJ1-4; maybe TRBD1 (5 bases). V was clipped by 2 bases and J by 8 bases, with 18 bases between them. The CDR3 is 16 residues long. Per germline, CDR1 SEHNR and CDR2 FQNEAQ (reference sequence). The CDR3 DNA follows: TGTGCCAGCAGCTTAAATCTCGGACACGGCGGCGAAAAACTGTTTTTT. Encoded protein: CASSLNLGHGGEKLFF.

The chain couples TRBV28 to TRBJ2-2; TRBD2 matches at 10 bases. The germline gives CDR1 MDHEN, CDR2 SYDVKM. Trimming took 2 bases from V and 3 from J; bases not matched to a gene: 3. This CDR3 has 16 amino acids. This CDR3 is CASSLASGRYTGELFF. In DNA, the CDR3 is TGTGCCAGCAGTTTAGCTAGCGGGAGATACACCGGGGAGCTGTTTTTT.

This sequence joins TRBV9 and TRBJ2-1; TRBD2 is a possible D gene (6 bases). Germline CDR1 SGDLS, CDR2 YYNGEE. With 3 bases removed from V and 9 bases from J, the gap between germline ends came to 10 bases. The CDR3 length is 12 residues. CDR3 DNA: TGTGCCAGCAGCGCCCTAGCGACTGAGCAGTTCTTC. This codes for CASSALATEQFF.

The J gene is TRBJ2-1, the V gene TRBV4-1; D is unclear. Germline CDR1 MGHRA, CDR2 YSYEKL. The germline V and J ends were trimmed by 5 bases and 0 bases, with 14 bases remaining between them. The CDR3 totals 16 residues. The DNA for the CDR3 is TGCGCCAGCAGCACGTCGGTCCATGACTCCTACAATGAGCAGTTCTTC. Translation gives CASSTSVHDSYNEQFF.

This rearrangement joins TRBV30 to TRBJ1-1, with 12 bases fitting TRBD1. This CDR3 comprises 17 residues. CDR1 is GTSNPN and CDR2 is SVGIG in the germline V gene (reference sequence). The J segment lost 3 bases and the V segment lost 3 bases, leaving 11 bases of the junction unmatched. This CDR3 reads CAWRSGQGAIRDTEAFF. Written as DNA, the CDR3 is TGTGCCTGGAGGTCGGGACAGGGGGCCATCCGCGACACTGAAGCTTTCTTT.

The rearrangement joins TRBV19 to TRBJ1-2; D unresolved. The CDR3 length is 13 residues. Per germline, CDR1 LNHDA and CDR2 SQIVND (reference sequence). With 5 bases removed from V and 8 bases from J, the gap between germline ends came to 15 bases. The CDR3 here is CASSDPWRNGYTF. The CDR3 region has the DNA TGTGCCAGTAGTGACCCGTGGAGGAACGGCTACACCTTC. Full variable domain (outside the CDR3, taken from reference TRBV19 and TRBJ1-2): DGGITQSPKYLFRKEGQNVTLSCEQNLNHDAMYWYRQDPGQGLRLIYYSQIVNDFQKGDIAEGYSVSREKKESFPLTVTSAQKNPTAFYLCASSDPWRNGYTFGSGTRLTVV.

This clone appeared a few times. The V gene is TRBV28, the J gene TRBJ2-7, with 8 bases that match TRBD1. The CDR3 extends over 15 amino acids. V was pared by 6 bases and J by 4 bases, with 11 bases of the junction left unmatched. Looked up from germline, CDR1 is MDHEN and CDR2 is SYDVKM. The CDR3 is CASRQTGVQLYEQYF. CDR3 nucleotide sequence: TGTGCCAGCAGACAGACAGGGGTTCAGTTGTACGAGCAGTACTTC. The full variable domain, with the rest looked up from reference TRBV28 and TRBJ2-7, is DVKVTQSSRYLVKRTGEKVFLECVQDMDHENMFWYRQDPGLGLRLIYFSYDVKMKEKGDIPEGYSVSREKKERFSLILESASTNQTSMYLCASRQTGVQLYEQYFGPGTRLTVT.

This chain joins TRBV5-1 and TRBJ1-1; D may be TRBD1 (6 bases). This CDR3 spans 15 amino acids. Germline loops: CDR1 SGHRS, CDR2 YFSETQ. Between the trimmed V and J ends, which lost 0 bases and 4 bases, there was a span of 13 bases. The CDR3 sequence is CASSLDGRGVTEAFF. DNA of the CDR3: TGCGCCAGCAGCTTGGATGGCAGGGGAGTCACTGAAGCTTTCTTT.

The chain carries TRBV27 and TRBJ2-3, with 8 bases that match TRBD2. The CDR3 runs 16 residues. Germline values: CDR1 MNHEY, CDR2 SMNVEV (reference sequence). Trimming took 3 bases from V and 2 from J; bases not matched to a gene: 7. The CDR3 loop is CASSFGTSGITDTQYF. In DNA form, the CDR3 reads TGTGCCAGCAGTTTCGGTACTAGCGGCATCACAGATACGCAGTATTTT.